The T cell receptor (beta chain) under discussion was sequenced for a study of T cell changes during pregnancy in multiple sclerosis (dated by TCRdb to between 2017 and 2020). The study in broad terms: In women with multiple sclerosis, the researchers looked at how the T cell repertoire shifted as pregnancy progressed.

Library generation was performed with the immunoSEQ multiplex PCR assay. Entries here come from immuneACCESS through TCRdb and include only in-frame sequences with V and J called. Some clones fail to appear in such tables; in the studies checked, an unresolved V gene covers under half of the shortfall, and the cause of the remainder is unknown. The sample data list about 34,000 clones, and about 90% of these were observed just once. The top ten constitute 3.5% of the sample. Trimming leaves V shorter by 4 bases and J shorter by 1 base, with the junction holding 7 bases beyond the gene matches. The CDR3 contains 16 residues, cysteine and phenylalanine counted. Only the CDR3 region is kept as DNA, spanning 48 bases read in frame from base 1. Via the germline V gene, CDR1 is SGHVS and CDR2 FNYEAQ. Comment on this clone: The target of this receptor is not known. No clone much larger than this one lies a single base away; base qualities are absent.

The sample consisted of CD8+ T cells from peripheral blood mononuclear cells, taken in the third trimester of pregnancy. In this chain, TRBV7-6 is recombined with TRBJ2-5, with 9 bases in between that match TRBD2. This TCR derives from a female donor with multiple sclerosis, enrolled in a pregnancy study. CDR3 reads: CASSSFGLALQETQYF. The nucleotides read TGTGCCAGCAGCTCCTTCGGACTAGCGCTCCAAGAGACCCAGTACTTC.